This note documents a single T cell receptor beta chain sequence. This receptor's antigen is unknown. No base-level quality is on record; no much larger clone is a single base apart. The entry originates in a study of OX40 agonist ivuxolimab in advanced cancers. Regarding the study in general: Ivuxolimab was a fully human IgG2 agonistic monoclonal antibody targeting the costimulatory receptor OX40 (CD134). Intravenous ivuxolimab was administered to patients every 2 weeks at six dose levels: 0.01, 0.1, 0.3, 1.5, 3 and 10 mg/kg. Of the approximately 50 patients in dose escalation, 19 had hepatocellular carcinoma, some 15 had melanoma, 9 had renal cell carcinoma and 9 had head and neck cancer. A male proportion of under 85% and a mean age of approximately 62 years, ranging from roughly 23 to 85, were recorded for the dose-escalation cohort. Prior anti-PD-1, anti-PD-L1 or anti-CTLA-4 therapy was permitted, and checkpoint inhibitors had been received by less than 45% of dose-escalation patients. Partial responses were achieved by three dose-escalation patients, of whom one had hepatocellular carcinoma and two had cutaneous melanoma. Peripheral TCRbeta sequencing was intended to test whether TCR sequence diversity was altered and clonal T-cell expansion was caused by ivuxolimab. The paper describes the monotherapy dose-escalation part (N of about 50 patients) of the phase I trial of ivuxolimab. General findings and caveats noted by the study authors: At doses of 0.1 to 3.0 mg/kg, clonal expansion of both CD4+ and CD8+ blood T cells was observed from baseline to week 6. After ivuxolimab, CD8+ T cells had more expanded clones than CD4+ T cells on average. In the 0.1-3.0 mg/kg groups, partial responders had among the lowest normalized peripheral clonal expansion, particularly in CD8+ T cells. Low levels of normalized T-cell clonal expansion were also seen in some nonresponding patients. The antigen specificity of the clonally expanded peripheral T cells was not determined.

Its CDR3 holds 17 amino acids, cysteine through phenylalanine. CDR3 DNA only is kept here, 51 bases in frame from base 1. The trial excluded patients who had a history of autoimmune disease or were on systemic immunosuppression. Peripheral blood for TCR sequencing was collected from all dose cohorts at baseline, on cycle 4 day 1, and on cycle 7 day 1. Samples were obtained from an open-label, multicenter, first-in-human phase I dose-escalation trial of ivuxolimab. Adults with locally advanced or metastatic melanoma, renal cell, hepatocellular, or head and neck squamous cell carcinoma were enrolled in the trial. Before TCR sequencing, CD4+ and CD8+ T cells were separately sorted from peripheral blood. To sequence the TCRbeta CDR3 region, genomic DNA was isolated from the sorted cells. TCRbeta CDR3 regions were sequenced using the immunoSEQ Assay. Entries here come from immuneACCESS through TCRdb and include only in-frame sequences with V and J called. Some clones fail to appear in such tables; in the studies checked, an unresolved V gene covers under half of the shortfall, and the cause of the remainder is unknown. The sample records about 83,000 clones, about 88% of which are singletons. Approximately 1.7% of the sample belongs to the ten largest clones.

This sequence uses TRBV1 and TRBJ2-5; the table's TRBD1 call for D was not verified on the DNA. TRBJ2-7 matches the DNA end more closely, so the J call is doubtful. TRBV1 is marked as a pseudogene. The sample was CD4+ or CD8+ T cells sorted from blood, taken in a trial of the OX40 agonist ivuxolimab. This receptor was obtained from an adult with an advanced solid tumor such as melanoma, head and neck, liver or kidney cancer. The DNA sequence is TGCACCAGCAGCCAAGAAGGCCGGACAGGCAAGTCCTACGAGCAGTACTTC. Its translation reads: CTSSQEGRTGKSYEQYF.